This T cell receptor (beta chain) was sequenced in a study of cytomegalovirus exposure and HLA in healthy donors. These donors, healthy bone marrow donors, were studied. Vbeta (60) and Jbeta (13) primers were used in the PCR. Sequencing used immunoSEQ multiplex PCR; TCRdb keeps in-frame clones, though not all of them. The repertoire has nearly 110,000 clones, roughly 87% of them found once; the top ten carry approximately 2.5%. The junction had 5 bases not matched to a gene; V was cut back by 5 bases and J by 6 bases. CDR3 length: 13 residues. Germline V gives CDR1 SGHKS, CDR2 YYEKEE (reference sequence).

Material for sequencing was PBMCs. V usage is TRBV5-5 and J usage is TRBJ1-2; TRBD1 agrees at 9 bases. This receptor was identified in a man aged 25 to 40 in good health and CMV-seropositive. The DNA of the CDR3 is TGTGCCAGCAGGCAACAGGGGGCTAATGGCTACACCTTC. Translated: CASRQQGANGYTF.